Sequencing of this TCR beta chain was carried out in a study of T cell clonotyping in hematopoietic cell transplantation. Study findings and constraints: Recipient TCR diversity dropped after transplant; expanded clonotypes rose from day 30 to 180. Higher Inverse Simpson Index values in graft donor and pretransplant recipient predicted broader posttransplant TCR diversity.

As to this clone: Its antigen is as yet unknown.

V lost 3 bases and J 2 bases, leaving 13 bases between the germline ends. Germline V gives CDR1 SGHRS, CDR2 YFSETQ. The CDR3 contains 15 residues. Generated by immunoSEQ multiplex PCR, the TCRdb table keeps only in-frame clones and is missing some. The data contain about 10,000 clones, about 77% of them singletons. Sequencing used PBMCs, obtained 30 days after allogeneic stem cell transplant. The V and J genes are TRBV5-1 and TRBJ2-3, with D possibly TRBD1 on 5 matching bases. The receptor was derived from a female patient between 35 and 55 years old who had an allogeneic stem cell transplant from a related donor, so T cells may come from the graft donor. Some clones in this sample may be carry-over from other donors' samples. The CDR3 reads CASSSARADTDTQYF. The CDR3, as DNA: TGCGCCAGCAGCTCCGCCAGGGCCGACACAGATACGCAGTATTTT.